Only one count was recorded for the clone carrying this T cell receptor (beta chain). The sample originates from a study of CD8 T cells in Susac syndrome. The RNA input was about 0.5 to 1 ug, and it was reverse transcribed with random hexamers. It was immunoSEQ multiplex PCR that amplified TCR beta CDR3 across 54 Vbeta and 13 Jbeta. TCRdb reanalysed the immunoSEQ multiplex PCR reads using MiXCR and keeps one entry per CDR3 protein. The sample includes roughly 220,000 distinct CDR3 sequences, around 93% seen only once; the top ten take around 0.16%. Germline V lookup: CDR1 SQVTM, CDR2 ANQGSEA. V shed 0 bases, J shed 4 bases, and the junction held 6 bases outside the gene matches. CDR3 size: 15 residues.

The genes are TRBV29-1 and TRBJ2-1; 7 bases are shared with TRBD2. The receptor was isolated from a human donor with Susac syndrome. The source material was CD4+ T cells from PBMCs. The CDR3 DNA is TGCAGCGTTGAAGATCCCCAGCGGGGTTACAATGAGCAGTTCTTC. Its translation is CSVEDPQRGYNEQFF.